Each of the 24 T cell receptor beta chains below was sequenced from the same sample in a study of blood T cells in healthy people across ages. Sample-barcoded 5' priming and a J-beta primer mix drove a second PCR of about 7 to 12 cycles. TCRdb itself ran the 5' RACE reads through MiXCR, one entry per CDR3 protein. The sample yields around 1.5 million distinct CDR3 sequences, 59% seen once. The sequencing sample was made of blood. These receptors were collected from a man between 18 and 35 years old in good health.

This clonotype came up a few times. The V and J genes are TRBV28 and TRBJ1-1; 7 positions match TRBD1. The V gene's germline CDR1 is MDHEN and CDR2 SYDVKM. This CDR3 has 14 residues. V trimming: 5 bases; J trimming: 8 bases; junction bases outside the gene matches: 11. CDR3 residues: CASSPQTGFIEAFF. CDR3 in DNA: TGTGCCAGCAGTCCCCAGACAGGGTTCATCGAAGCTTTCTTT. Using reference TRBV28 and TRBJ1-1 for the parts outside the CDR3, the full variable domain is DVKVTQSSRYLVKRTGEKVFLECVQDMDHENMFWYRQDPGLGLRLIYFSYDVKMKEKGDIPEGYSVSREKKERFSLILESASTNQTSMYLCASSPQTGFIEAFFGQGTRLTVV.

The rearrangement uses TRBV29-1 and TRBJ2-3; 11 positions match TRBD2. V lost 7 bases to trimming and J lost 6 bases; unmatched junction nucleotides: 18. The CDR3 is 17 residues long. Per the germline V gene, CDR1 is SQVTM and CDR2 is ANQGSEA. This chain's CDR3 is CSALAGGPIGISDTQYF. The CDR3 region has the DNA TGCAGCGCGTTAGCGGGAGGGCCAATAGGTATTTCGGATACGCAGTATTTT.

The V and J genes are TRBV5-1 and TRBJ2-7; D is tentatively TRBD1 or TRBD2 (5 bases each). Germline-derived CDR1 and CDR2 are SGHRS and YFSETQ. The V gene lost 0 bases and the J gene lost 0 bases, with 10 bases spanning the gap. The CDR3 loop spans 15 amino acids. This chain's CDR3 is CASSLEGRSSYEQYF. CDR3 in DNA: TGCGCCAGCAGCTTGGAGGGACGGAGCTCCTACGAGCAGTACTTC.

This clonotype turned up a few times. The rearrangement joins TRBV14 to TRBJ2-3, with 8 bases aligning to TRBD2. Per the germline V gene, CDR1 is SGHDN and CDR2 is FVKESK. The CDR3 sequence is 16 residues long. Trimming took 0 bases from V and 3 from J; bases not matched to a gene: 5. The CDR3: CASSQDLSGRTDTQYF. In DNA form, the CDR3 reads TGTGCCAGCAGCCAAGATTTAAGCGGGAGAACAGATACGCAGTATTTT.

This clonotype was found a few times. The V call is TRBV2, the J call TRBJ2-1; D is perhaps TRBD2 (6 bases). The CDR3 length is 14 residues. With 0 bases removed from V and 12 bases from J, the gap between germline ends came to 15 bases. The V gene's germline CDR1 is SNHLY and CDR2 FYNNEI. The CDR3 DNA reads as TGTGCCAGCAGTGAAGCGCGGGGCGGGGTAGCGCAGTTCTTC. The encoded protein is CASSEARGGVAQFF.

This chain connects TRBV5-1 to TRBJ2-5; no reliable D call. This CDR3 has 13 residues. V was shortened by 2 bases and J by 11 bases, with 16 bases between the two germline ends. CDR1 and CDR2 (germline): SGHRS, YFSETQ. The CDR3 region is CASSLWNGNEQYF. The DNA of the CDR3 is TGCGCCAGCAGCTTATGGAACGGCAATGAGCAGTACTTC. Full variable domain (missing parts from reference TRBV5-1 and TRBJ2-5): KAGVTQTPRYLIKTRGQQVTLSCSPISGHRSVSWYQQTPGQGLQFLFEYFSETQRNKGNFPGRFSGRQFSNSRSEMNVSTLELGDSALYLCASSLWNGNEQYFGPGTRLLVL.

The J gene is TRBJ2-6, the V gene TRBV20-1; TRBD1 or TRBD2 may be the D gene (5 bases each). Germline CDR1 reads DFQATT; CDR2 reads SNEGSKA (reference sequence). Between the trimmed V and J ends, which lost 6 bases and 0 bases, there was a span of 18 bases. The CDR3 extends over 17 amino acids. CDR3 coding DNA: TGCAGTGCGAGTAACCGGGACGGTAACTCTGGGGCCAACGTCCTGACTTTC. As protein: CSASNRDGNSGANVLTF.

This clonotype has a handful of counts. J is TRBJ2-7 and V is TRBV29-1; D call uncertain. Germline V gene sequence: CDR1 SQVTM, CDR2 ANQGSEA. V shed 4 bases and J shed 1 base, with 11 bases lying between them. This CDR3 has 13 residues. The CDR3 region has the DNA TGCAGCGTTGTTGGGGAATTTTCCTACGAGCAGTACTTC. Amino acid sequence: CSVVGEFSYEQYF.

The CDR3 nucleotides are TGTGCCAGCACAAACCCTTACAATGAGCAGTTCTTC. Protein product: CASTNPYNEQFF. The gene calls are TRBV11-1 and TRBJ2-1, with D unresolved. Germline-derived CDR1 and CDR2 are SGHAT and FQDESV (reference sequence). CDR3 size: 12 residues. Trimming removed 7 bases from V and 4 bases from J, with 8 bases in between. Full variable domain (remainder filled in from reference TRBV11-1 and TRBJ2-1): EAEVAQSPRYKITEKSQAVAFWCDPISGHATLYWYRQILGQGPELLVQFQDESVVDDSQLPKDRFSAERLKGVDSTLKIQPAELGDSAMYLCASTNPYNEQFFGPGTRLTVL.

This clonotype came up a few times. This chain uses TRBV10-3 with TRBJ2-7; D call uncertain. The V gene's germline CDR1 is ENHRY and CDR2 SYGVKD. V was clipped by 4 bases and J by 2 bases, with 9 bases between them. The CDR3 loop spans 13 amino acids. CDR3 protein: CAISGTTTYEQYF. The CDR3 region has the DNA TGTGCCATCAGTGGCACTACCACCTACGAGCAGTACTTC.

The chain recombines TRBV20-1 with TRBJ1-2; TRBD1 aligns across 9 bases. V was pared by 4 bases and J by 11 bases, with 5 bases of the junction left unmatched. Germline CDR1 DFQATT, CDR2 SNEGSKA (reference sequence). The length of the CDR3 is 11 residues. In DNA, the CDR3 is TGCAGTGCTACCACGACAGGGGGGTACACCTTC. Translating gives CSATTTGGYTF.

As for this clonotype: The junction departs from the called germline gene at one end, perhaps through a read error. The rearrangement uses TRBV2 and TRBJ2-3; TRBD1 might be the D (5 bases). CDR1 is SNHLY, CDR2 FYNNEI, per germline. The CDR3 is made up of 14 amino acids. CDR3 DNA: TGCGCCAGCAAGGCCTCAGGGATCACAGATACGCAGTATTTT. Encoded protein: CASKASGITDTQYF.

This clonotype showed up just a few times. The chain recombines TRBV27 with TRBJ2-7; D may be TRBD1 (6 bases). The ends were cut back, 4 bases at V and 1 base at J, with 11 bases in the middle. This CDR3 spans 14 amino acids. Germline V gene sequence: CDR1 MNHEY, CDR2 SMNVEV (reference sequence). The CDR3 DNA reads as TGTGCCAGCAGTTCGGACAGATTTTCCTACGAGCAGTACTTC. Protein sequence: CASSSDRFSYEQYF.

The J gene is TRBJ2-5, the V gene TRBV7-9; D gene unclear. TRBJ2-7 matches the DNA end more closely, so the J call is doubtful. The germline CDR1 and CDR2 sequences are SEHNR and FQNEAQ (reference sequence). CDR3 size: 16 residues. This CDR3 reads CASSLGVGGKGLEQYF. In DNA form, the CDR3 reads TGTGCCAGCAGCTTAGGTGTGGGCGGAAAGGGCCTCGAGCAGTACTTC.

CDR3 amino acids: CATSRQGNFVNTEAFF. Written as DNA, the CDR3 is TGTGCCACCAGCAGACAGGGGAATTTCGTGAACACTGAAGCTTTCTTT. V gene TRBV15 combines with J gene TRBJ1-1; D is perhaps TRBD1 (6 bases). Germline lookup yields CDR1 LNHNV and CDR2 YYDKDF (reference sequence). V lost 2 bases and J lost 0, with 13 bases in between. The CDR3 is 16 amino acids.

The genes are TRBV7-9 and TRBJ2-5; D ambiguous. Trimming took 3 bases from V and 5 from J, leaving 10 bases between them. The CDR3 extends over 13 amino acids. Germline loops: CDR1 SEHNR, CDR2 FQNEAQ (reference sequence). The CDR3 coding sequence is TGTGCCAGCAGCTTGGCAGTGATCGAGACCCAGTACTTC. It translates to CASSLAVIETQYF.

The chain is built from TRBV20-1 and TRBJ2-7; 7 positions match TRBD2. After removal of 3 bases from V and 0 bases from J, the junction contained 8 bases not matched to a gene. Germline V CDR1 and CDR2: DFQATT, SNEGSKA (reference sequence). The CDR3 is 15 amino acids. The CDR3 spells CSASGLGGSSYEQYF. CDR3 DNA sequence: TGCAGTGCTAGTGGTCTCGGCGGGAGCTCCTACGAGCAGTACTTC.

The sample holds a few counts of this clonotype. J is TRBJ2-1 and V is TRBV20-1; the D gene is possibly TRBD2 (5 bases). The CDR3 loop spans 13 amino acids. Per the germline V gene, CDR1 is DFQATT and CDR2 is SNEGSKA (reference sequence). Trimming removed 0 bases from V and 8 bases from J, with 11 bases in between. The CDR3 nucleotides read TGCAGTGCTAGAGAGGAGGTCTCGGATGAGCAGTTCTTC. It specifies CSAREEVSDEQFF.

The CDR3 sequence: CASSSRGFYEQYF. In DNA, the CDR3 is TGTGCCAGCAGTTCTAGGGGTTTCTACGAGCAGTACTTC. V and J are TRBV6-5 and TRBJ2-7, with a tentative D call TRBD1 (5 bases). The CDR3 covers 13 residues. Germline-derived CDR1 and CDR2 are MNHEY and SVGAGI. Between the trimmed V and J ends, which lost 4 bases and 3 bases, there was a span of 10 bases.

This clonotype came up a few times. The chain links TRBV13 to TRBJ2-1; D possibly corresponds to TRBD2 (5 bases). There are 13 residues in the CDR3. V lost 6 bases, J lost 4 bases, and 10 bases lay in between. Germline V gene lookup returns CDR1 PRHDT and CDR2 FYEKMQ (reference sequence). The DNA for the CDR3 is TGTGCCAGCAGTTCCGAGGGATACAATGAGCAGTTCTTC. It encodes CASSSEGYNEQFF.

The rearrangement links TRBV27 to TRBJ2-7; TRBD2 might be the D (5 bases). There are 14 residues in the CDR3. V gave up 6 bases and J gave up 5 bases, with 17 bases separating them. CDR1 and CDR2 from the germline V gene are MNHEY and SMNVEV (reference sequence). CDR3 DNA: TGTGCCAGCAGCCCCCAGGACTCTTGGGACGAGCAGTACTTC. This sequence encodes CASSPQDSWDEQYF.

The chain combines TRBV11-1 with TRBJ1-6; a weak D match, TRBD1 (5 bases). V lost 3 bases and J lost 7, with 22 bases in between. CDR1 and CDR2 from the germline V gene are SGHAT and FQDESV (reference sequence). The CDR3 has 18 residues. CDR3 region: CASSFAFLEARGNSPLHF. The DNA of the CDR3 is TGTGCCAGCAGCTTCGCCTTTTTGGAGGCTCGGGGCAATTCACCCCTCCACTTT.

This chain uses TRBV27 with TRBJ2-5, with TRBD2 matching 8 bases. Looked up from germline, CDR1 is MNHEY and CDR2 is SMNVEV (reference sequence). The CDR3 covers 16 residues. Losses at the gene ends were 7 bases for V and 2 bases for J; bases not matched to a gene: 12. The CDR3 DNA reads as TGTGCCAGCACCGACGTCGGGGGGGACTTTCAAGAGACCCAGTACTTC. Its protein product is CASTDVGGDFQETQYF.

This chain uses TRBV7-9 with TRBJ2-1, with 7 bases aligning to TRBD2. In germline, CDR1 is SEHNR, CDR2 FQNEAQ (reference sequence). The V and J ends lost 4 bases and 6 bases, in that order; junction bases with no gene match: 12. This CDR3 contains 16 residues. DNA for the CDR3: TGTGCCAGCAGCTGGCTACCGGGACTATCTATCAATGAGCAGTTCTTC. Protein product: CASSWLPGLSINEQFF. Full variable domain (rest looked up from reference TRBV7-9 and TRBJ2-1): DTGVSQNPRHKITKRGQNVTFRCDPISEHNRLYWYRQTLGQGPEFLTYFQNEAQLEKSRLLSDRFSAERPKGSFSTLEIQRTEQGDSAMYLCASSWLPGLSINEQFFGPGTRLTVL.